Shown below are 26 T cell receptor beta chains from a single sample sequenced in a study of ipilimumab plus nivolumab after autologous stem cell transplantation. Sequenced by immunoSEQ multiplex PCR; TCRdb stores in-frame clones only, minus some. In the table there are fewer than 45,000 clones, almost 95% of which are singletons. Here the sequenced sample was PBMCs, taken in a trial of ipilimumab plus nivolumab as post-transplant consolidation. The source is a male donor with multiple myeloma.

The gene calls are TRBV6-5 and TRBJ2-1, with 9 bases identical to TRBD1. The CDR3 sequence is 15 residues long. The ends lost 6 bases at V and 3 bases at J; junction bases unmatched: 6. Per the germline V gene, CDR1 is MNHEY and CDR2 is SVGAGI. CDR3 in amino acids: CASRGSDRGYNEQFF. The CDR3 DNA follows: TGTGCCAGCAGGGGCTCGGACAGGGGCTACAATGAGCAGTTCTTC.

V usage is TRBV19 and J usage is TRBJ1-2; D uncertain. This CDR3 region has 12 residues. Trimming shortened V by 3 bases and J by 5 bases, and 7 bases separated the two germline ends. Germline V gene sequence: CDR1 LNHDA, CDR2 SQIVND (reference sequence). CDR3 residues: CASSMDRYGYTF. The CDR3 DNA reads as TGTGCCAGTAGTATGGATCGGTATGGCTACACCTTC.

CDR3 amino acids: CASSLHTTGGELFF. The CDR3 bases are TGTGCCAGCAGTTTGCACACTACAGGCGGGGAGCTGTTTTTT. The chain uses TRBV27 and TRBJ2-2; a weak D match, TRBD1 (5 bases). The CDR3 spans 14 residues. The V gene's germline CDR1 is MNHEY and CDR2 SMNVEV (reference sequence). V lost 3 bases and J 7 bases, leaving 12 bases between the germline ends.

The rearrangement links TRBV6-5 to TRBJ1-2; 8 bases fit TRBD1. Germline CDR1 is MNHEY and CDR2 is SVGAGI. V was pared by 4 bases and J by 2 bases, with 3 bases of the junction left unmatched. This CDR3 has 14 amino acids. In DNA, the CDR3 is TGTGCCAGCAGTTCCGGGACAGGCAACTATGGCTACACCTTC. It encodes CASSSGTGNYGYTF.

The gene calls are TRBV27 and TRBJ2-3, with 7 bases lining up with TRBD2. The CDR3 is 17 residues long. V trimming: 5 bases; J trimming: 6 bases; junction bases outside the gene matches: 17. The germline CDR1 and CDR2 sequences are MNHEY and SMNVEV (reference sequence). In nucleotides, the CDR3 is TGTGCCAGCAGTACCGGGCGGGCTAGCGGTTTTGGTGATACGCAGTATTTT. Amino acid sequence: CASSTGRASGFGDTQYF.

This clone was recorded once. The rearrangement links TRBV27 to TRBJ1-1; the D gene is possibly TRBD1 (6 bases). The germline CDR1 and CDR2 sequences are MNHEY and SMNVEV (reference sequence). With 3 bases removed from V and 3 bases from J, the gap between germline ends came to 11 bases. The CDR3 contains 14 residues. CDR3 region: CASSFQGRDTEAFF. The CDR3 DNA reads TGTGCCAGCAGTTTTCAGGGGAGGGACACTGAAGCTTTCTTT.

V usage is TRBV20-1 and J usage is TRBJ2-5; D not certain. CDR3 length: 11 amino acids. Per germline, CDR1 DFQATT and CDR2 SNEGSKA (reference sequence). V was pared by 3 bases and J by 9 bases, with 11 bases between. CDR3 sequence (DNA): TGCAGTGCTAGTCTCCCCCGGGCCCAGTACTTC. Its translation: CSASLPRAQYF.

V usage is TRBV6-5 and J usage is TRBJ2-1; TRBD2 matches 13 bases. V gave up 4 bases and J gave up 9 bases; unmatched junction bases: 9. The CDR3 contains 16 residues. The V gene's germline CDR1 is MNHEY and CDR2 SVGAGI. The CDR3: CASSWGLAGIGGEQFF. The CDR3 DNA reads as TGTGCCAGCAGTTGGGGACTAGCGGGAATCGGGGGTGAGCAGTTCTTC.

The chain couples TRBV14 to TRBJ2-7; possibly TRBD1 or TRBD2 for D (5 bases each). This CDR3 has 15 residues. CDR1 SGHDN and CDR2 FVKESK come from the germline V gene. Trimming took off 2 bases at V and 5 bases at J, with 16 bases between the two ends. CDR3 coding DNA: TGTGCCAGCAGCCAAAGGGACGCAGAGTGGGACGAGCAGTACTTC. Translating gives CASSQRDAEWDEQYF.

This sequence joins TRBV6-6 and TRBJ1-1, with a tentative D call TRBD1 (6 bases). CDR3 length: 15 residues. Germline loops: CDR1 MNHNY, CDR2 SVGAGI (reference sequence). The V end lost 0 bases, the J end lost 4 bases, and 12 bases lay between the germline ends. CDR3: CASSYSGRGSTEAFF. The CDR3 region has the DNA TGTGCCAGCAGTTACTCGGGCAGGGGAAGCACTGAAGCTTTCTTT.

The CDR3 region is CASSLGHITSGFSYEQYF. The CDR3 bases are TGTGCCAGCAGCTTGGGACACATAACTAGCGGTTTCTCCTACGAGCAGTACTTC. The rearrangement links TRBV5-6 to TRBJ2-7, with 8 positions matching TRBD2. Germline V gene sequence: CDR1 SGHDT, CDR2 YYEEEE. The ends lost 0 bases at V and 0 bases at J; junction bases unmatched: 11. This CDR3 is 18 amino acids long.

The chain is built from TRBV14 and TRBJ2-7, with 7 bases matching TRBD2. Unmatched junction bases numbered 4, after V lost 2 bases and J lost 3 bases. This CDR3 has 14 residues. Per the germline V gene, CDR1 is SGHDN and CDR2 is FVKESK. CDR3 protein: CASSQRRESYEQYF. The CDR3 bases are TGTGCCAGCAGCCAACGGCGGGAGAGCTACGAGCAGTACTTC.

The chain carries TRBV5-1 and TRBJ2-1; TRBD2 aligns across 7 bases. Looked up from germline, CDR1 is SGHRS and CDR2 is YFSETQ. The CDR3 length is 14 residues. J gave up 4 bases and V 2 bases, and 3 bases lay outside the gene matches. The CDR3 nucleotides are TGCGCCAGCAGCTTAGCGGGAACATACAATGAGCAGTTCTTC. This codes for CASSLAGTYNEQFF.

This chain uses TRBV5-1 with TRBJ2-5; D might be TRBD2 (6 bases). V gave up 0 bases and J gave up 5 bases, with 11 bases separating them. Germline CDR1 SGHRS, CDR2 YFSETQ. This CDR3 spans 14 amino acids. Written as DNA, the CDR3 is TGCGCCAGCAGCTTGGCCGGGACTCAGGAGACCCAGTACTTC. Translation gives CASSLAGTQETQYF.

The chain recombines TRBV19 with TRBJ1-5; 7 nucleotides line up with TRBD1. The CDR3 is made up of 16 amino acids. V dropped 2 bases and J dropped 1; count of bases not matched to a gene: 5. CDR1 is LNHDA and CDR2 is SQIVND in the germline V gene (reference sequence). CDR3 DNA sequence: TGTGCCAGTAGTATAAAGGCAGGGGGAAGCAATCAGCCCCAGCATTTT. Translating gives CASSIKAGGSNQPQHF.

This clone has only one observation. The V and J genes are TRBV7-2 and TRBJ1-2, with D tentatively TRBD1 (5 bases). Looked up from germline, CDR1 is SGHTA and CDR2 is FQGNSA. CDR3 length: 13 residues. The germline V and J ends were trimmed by 3 bases and 7 bases, with 12 bases remaining between them. DNA for the CDR3: TGTGCCAGCAGCTTCCAGGGAGGCGGTGGCTACACCTTC. Amino acid sequence: CASSFQGGGGYTF.

The chain recombines TRBV18 with TRBJ2-1; 12 bases agree with TRBD1. The CDR3 sequence is 16 residues long. From germline, CDR1 is KGHSH and CDR2 LQKENI. V shed 3 bases and J 6 bases; nucleotides not matched to a gene: 6. The CDR3 is CASSPAGQGACNEQFF. The CDR3 coding sequence is TGTGCCAGCTCACCCGCGGGACAGGGGGCCTGCAATGAGCAGTTCTTC. Full variable domain (outside the CDR3, taken from reference TRBV18 and TRBJ2-1): NAGVMQNPRHLVRRRGQEARLRCSPMKGHSHVYWYRQLPEEGLKFMVYLQKENIIDESGMPKERFSAEFPKEGPSILRIQQVVRGDSAAYFCASSPAGQGACNEQFFGPGTRLTVL.

V is TRBV27 and J is TRBJ2-1; D gene unclear. The CDR3 has 14 amino acids. V was trimmed by 4 bases and J by 5 bases, leaving 12 bases between them. Per the germline V gene, CDR1 is MNHEY and CDR2 is SMNVEV (reference sequence). CDR3 in amino acids: CASSSPRPHNEQFF. CDR3 DNA sequence: TGTGCCAGCAGTTCCCCACGACCCCACAATGAGCAGTTCTTC.

The rearrangement joins TRBV5-5 to TRBJ1-2; TRBD1 agrees at 7 bases. The CDR3 is 15 amino acids. CDR1 SGHKS and CDR2 YYEKEE come from the germline V gene (reference sequence). After removal of 4 bases from V and 4 bases from J, the junction contained 10 bases not matched to a gene. The CDR3 bases are TGTGCCAGCAGCATGTCACAGGGGCAGGGCTATGGCTACACCTTC. It translates to CASSMSQGQGYGYTF.

The chain employs TRBV7-3 and TRBJ2-3, with TRBD2 matching 11 bases. The CDR3 spans 16 residues. V shed 3 bases and J 2 bases; nucleotides not matched to a gene: 4. Germline lookup yields CDR1 SGHTA and CDR2 FQGTGA. The CDR3 nucleotides are TGTGCCAGCAGCTTGGTAGCGGGAGGGGTCACAGATACGCAGTATTTT. Its protein product is CASSLVAGGVTDTQYF.

The genes are TRBV7-2 and TRBJ1-5; no clear D. The CDR3 consists of 15 residues. Trimming left V 4 bases short and J 0 bases short, with 10 bases between. CDR1 is SGHTA, CDR2 FQGNSA, per germline. CDR3 residues: CASSYSGNSNQPQHF. The CDR3 nucleotides read TGTGCCAGCAGCTACAGTGGGAATAGCAATCAGCCCCAGCATTTT. Filled out from reference TRBV7-2 and TRBJ1-5, the complete variable domain reads GAGVSQSPSNKVTEKGKDVELRCDPISGHTALYWYRQSLGQGLEFLIYFQGNSAPDKSGLPSDRFSAERTGGSVSTLTIQRTQQEDSAVYLCASSYSGNSNQPQHFGDGTRLSIL.

The chain is built from TRBV4-3 and TRBJ2-7; 7 bases match TRBD1. CDR1 and CDR2 (germline): LGHNA, YSLEER. J lost 5 bases, V lost 1 base, and 8 bases had no gene match. The CDR3 is made up of 15 amino acids. This CDR3 is CASSQVGDRSNEQYF. In DNA, the CDR3 is TGCGCCAGCAGCCAAGTGGGGGACAGATCCAACGAGCAGTACTTC.

The J gene is TRBJ2-3, the V gene TRBV6-4; TRBD2 aligns across 10 bases. V lost 4 bases, J lost 10 bases, and 5 bases stayed unmatched. Germline V gene lookup returns CDR1 MRHNA and CDR2 SNTAGT. This CDR3 has 13 amino acids. The CDR3 sequence: CASSALAGDAQYF. In nucleotides, the CDR3 is TGTGCCAGCAGTGCCCTAGCGGGAGACGCGCAGTATTTT.

The gene calls are TRBV18 and TRBJ1-1; 7 nucleotides align to TRBD1. CDR1 is KGHSH and CDR2 is LQKENI in the germline V gene. This CDR3 contains 14 residues. Unmatched junction bases numbered 4, after V lost 5 bases and J lost 1 base. DNA for the CDR3: TGTGCCAGCTCAGAGGGGGCCGGGAACACTGAAGCTTTCTTT. The encoded protein is CASSEGAGNTEAFF.

This clone came up once. This chain connects TRBV5-1 to TRBJ2-1; D gene ambiguous. CDR3 length equals 15 residues. The germline gives CDR1 SGHRS, CDR2 YFSETQ. V was cut by 6 bases and J by 6 bases, with 19 bases left in between. The CDR3 loop reads CASTPSLISSNEQFF. In DNA form, the CDR3 reads TGCGCCAGCACCCCTAGTCTCATATCCAGCAATGAGCAGTTCTTC.

This chain links TRBV4-3 with TRBJ1-4, with unresolved D. Trimming left V 1 base short and J 1 base short, with 4 bases between. The germline V gene encodes CDR1 LGHNA and CDR2 YSLEER. This CDR3 contains 14 residues. The CDR3 region has the DNA TGCGCCAGCAGCCAAGGGGTAACTAATGAAAAACTGTTTTTT. Its protein product is CASSQGVTNEKLFF.